This is a list of T cell receptor beta chains from one sample in a study of T cells in Graves' hyperthyroidism and ophthalmopathy. Via MiXCR, TCRdb re-called the multiplex PCR reads, giving one row per CDR3 protein. The table shows around 560,000 distinct CDR3 sequences, with about a sixth occurring only once. Sequencing was carried out using blood. The source of these receptors is a woman between 18 and 29 years old with Graves' hyperthyroidism. Both conserved end residues are part of each CDR3. D genes are given only for firm matches. Clone size is shown for a subset of rows, as once, few, many or a class of expanded clone.

d_call j_call v_call clone_size cdr3_length cdr3_aa cdr3_nt
TRBD2 TRBJ2-3 TRBV19 few 14 CASSIREGTDTQYF TGTGCCAGTAGTATCCGGGAGGGCACAGATACGCAGTATTTT
NA TRBJ1-3 TRBV10-3 few 17 CAISELPGAPSGNTIYF TGTGCCATCAGTGAATTACCAGGGGCCCCCTCTGGAAACACCATATATTTT
NA TRBJ2-7 TRBV7-2 many 14 CASSLIGGVGGQYF TGTGCCAGCAGCTTAATTGGGGGAGTGGGAGGGCAGTACTTC
TRBD1 TRBJ2-7 TRBV10-3 NA 14 CAISEGQVNYEQYF TGTGCCATCAGTGAGGGACAGGTAAACTACGAGCAGTACTTC
TRBD2 TRBJ2-2 TRBV7-2 few 16 CASSRWTSANTGELFF TGTGCCAGCAGCCGGTGGACTAGCGCTAACACCGGGGAGCTGTTTTTT
NA TRBJ1-5 TRBV6-2/TRBV6-3 few 15 CASSYSAGWAQPQHF TGTGCCAGCAGTTACTCGGCAGGGTGGGCTCAGCCCCAGCATTTT
NA TRBJ2-2 TRBV10-3 NA 15 CATKGTGEWAGELFF TGTGCCACCAAAGGGACGGGAGAGTGGGCCGGGGAGCTGTTTTTT
TRBD2 TRBJ2-7 TRBV6-5 many 16 CASSYAVAGVSYEQYF TGTGCCAGCAGTTACGCAGTAGCGGGAGTATCCTACGAGCAGTACTTC
TRBD1 TRBJ2-1 TRBV2 many 15 CARRTPGQGTNEQFF TGTGCCAGAAGGACCCCGGGACAGGGGACGAATGAGCAGTTCTTC
TRBD2 TRBJ2-1 TRBV3-1 few 18 CASSQLPSGRRYLDEQFF TGTGCCAGCAGCCAATTGCCTAGCGGGAGGCGGTACCTCGATGAGCAGTTCTTC
NA TRBJ2-1 TRBV5-1 NA 16 CASSLEVGGSTPEQFF TGCGCCAGCAGCTTGGAGGTGGGGGGATCGACTCCCGAGCAGTTCTTC
NA TRBJ1-5 TRBV5-1 many 15 CASSLVPGGNQPQHF TGTGCCAGCAGCTTGGTGCCAGGGGGCAATCAGCCCCAGCATTTT
TRBD1 TRBJ2-1 TRBV20-1 few 13 CSAMDRSYNEQFF TGCAGTGCAATGGACAGGTCCTACAATGAGCAGTTCTTC
NA TRBJ2-3 TRBV7-2 many 10 CASGLATQYF TGTGCCAGCGGTTTAGCTACGCAGTATTTT
TRBD2 TRBJ2-5 TRBV9 many 17 CASAEGLAGTVQETQYF TGTGCCAGTGCCGAGGGACTAGCGGGAACCGTCCAAGAGACCCAGTACTTC
TRBD1 TRBJ2-1 TRBV7-3 once 17 CASSSKADRVPHNEQFF TGTGCCAGCAGCTCGAAGGCCGACAGGGTTCCCCACAATGAGCAGTTCTTC
TRBD2 TRBJ2-3 TRBV7-9 NA 16 CASSLLAGGIPDTQYF TGTGCCAGCAGCTTACTAGCGGGGGGAATCCCAGATACGCAGTATTTT
NA TRBJ2-7 TRBV6-5 NA 14 CASSYLGGAYEQYF TGTGCCAGCAGTTACTTGGGGGGCGCCTACGAGCAGTACTTC
NA TRBJ1-3 TRBV5-1 NA 13 CASSLSVQNTIYF TGCGCCAGCAGCTTATCGGTCCAGAACACCATATATTTT
TRBD2 TRBJ2-1 TRBV20-1 many 14 CSAPGLASGNEQFF TGCAGTGCCCCGGGACTAGCGTCGGGGAATGAGCAGTTCTTC
NA TRBJ2-1 TRBV20-1 few 18 CSARVSPTRPSSYNEQFF TGCAGTGCTAGGGTCTCCCCAACCCGTCCTAGCTCCTACAATGAGCAGTTCTTC
TRBD1 TRBJ2-1 TRBV20-1 many 14 CSARGDRGDNEQFF TGCAGTGCTAGAGGTGACAGGGGAGACAATGAGCAGTTCTTC
NA TRBJ1-5 TRBV7-2 many 14 CASSETWVNQPQHF TGTGCCAGCAGCGAGACGTGGGTCAATCAGCCCCAGCATTTT
NA TRBJ2-5 TRBV28 many 13 CASIPRGAEAQYF TGTGCCAGCATCCCTCGGGGGGCTGAGGCCCAGTACTTC
TRBD1 TRBJ2-5 TRBV15 NA 15 CATSSGSGQQETQYF TGTGCCACCAGCAGTGGATCGGGACAGCAAGAGACCCAGTACTTC
NA TRBJ2-5 TRBV18 many 14 CASSPYGVEETQYF TGTGCCAGCTCACCATATGGGGTGGAGGAGACCCAGTACTTC
NA TRBJ2-1 TRBV7-2 many 13 CASRSAGASEQFF TGTGCCAGCAGATCCGCGGGGGCTAGTGAGCAGTTCTTC
NA TRBJ2-1 TRBV7-2 many 16 CASTTHGTGSYNEQFF TGTGCCAGCACCACCCATGGGACTGGCTCCTACAATGAGCAGTTCTTC
TRBD2 TRBJ2-7 TRBV2 many 14 CASTKRLAPYEQYF TGTGCCAGCACTAAGAGACTAGCGCCCTACGAGCAGTACTTC
TRBD1 TRBJ1-2 TRBV6-2/TRBV6-3 many 14 CASSYGQGGYGYTF TGTGCCAGCAGTTACGGACAGGGGGGCTATGGCTACACCTTC
TRBD1 TRBJ1-5 TRBV27 many 16 CASSPMGQAYNQPQHF TGTGCCAGCAGTCCTATGGGACAGGCTTACAATCAGCCCCAGCATTTT
NA TRBJ1-2 TRBV12-3/TRBV12-4 many 13 CASSLKGNYGYTF TGTGCCAGCAGTTTAAAGGGCAACTATGGCTACACCTTC
TRBD1 TRBJ2-5 TRBV24-1 NA 17 CATSDFKQRQGEETQYF TGTGCCACCAGTGATTTTAAGCAGAGACAGGGAGAAGAGACCCAGTACTTC
TRBD2 TRBJ2-1 TRBV20-1 NA 17 CSASPNGLAGVQNEQFF TGCAGTGCTAGCCCTAATGGACTAGCGGGAGTTCAAAATGAGCAGTTCTTC
TRBD1 TRBJ2-5 TRBV3-1 NA 15 CASSQGHRGTGTQYF TGTGCCAGCAGCCAAGGTCACAGGGGGACAGGGACCCAGTACTTC
TRBD1 TRBJ2-7 TRBV5-6 many 13 CASSWDRDYEQYF TGTGCCAGCAGCTGGGACAGGGACTACGAGCAGTACTTC
NA TRBJ1-3 TRBV6-1 many 14 CASSDYRAGNTIYF TGTGCCAGCAGTGACTACAGGGCTGGAAACACCATATATTTT
TRBD1 TRBJ1-1 TRBV20-1 NA 13 CSAPQGARTEAFF TGCAGTGCTCCCCAGGGGGCTAGGACTGAAGCTTTCTTT
NA TRBJ1-5 TRBV24-1 NA 15 CATSDGGRGNQPQHF TGTGCCACCAGTGATGGGGGGCGCGGCAATCAGCCCCAGCATTTT
NA TRBJ2-4 TRBV28 many 15 CASSLSELAKNIQYF TGTGCCAGCAGTTTATCAGAGCTAGCCAAAAACATTCAGTACTTC
TRBD2 TRBJ2-1 TRBV20-1 NA 14 CSAPKAGVDNEQFF TGCAGTGCTCCCAAAGCGGGAGTTGATAATGAGCAGTTCTTC
TRBD1 TRBJ2-7 TRBV12-3/TRBV12-4 many 14 CASSPGTGSSEQYF TGTGCCAGCAGCCCCGGGACAGGGTCTTCCGAGCAGTACTTC
TRBD2 TRBJ2-7 TRBV20-1 many 15 CSARGGTSESYEQYF TGCAGTGCTAGGGGAGGGACTAGCGAATCCTACGAGCAGTACTTC
NA TRBJ2-7 TRBV11-2 many 14 CASSLVLESYEQYF TGTGCCAGCAGCTTAGTTCTGGAATCCTACGAGCAGTACTTC
TRBD2 TRBJ2-1 TRBV11-2 many 16 CASSLSPAGGNNEQFF TGTGCCAGCAGCTTATCCCCAGCGGGGGGAAACAATGAGCAGTTCTTC
NA TRBJ1-6 TRBV6-5 few 15 CASSSLGHVDSPLHF TGTGCCAGCAGTTCCCTGGGACATGTCGATTCACCCCTCCACTTT
NA TRBJ1-1 TRBV15 NA 13 CATAQAWYTEAFF TGTGCCACCGCACAAGCCTGGTACACTGAAGCTTTCTTT
TRBD2 TRBJ2-1 TRBV5-4 few 17 CASSLAGTAGGINEQFF TGTGCCAGCAGCTTGGCCGGGACAGCGGGAGGGATCAATGAGCAGTTCTTC
NA TRBJ2-6 TRBV15 few 17 CATSTGGRASGANVLTF TGTGCCACCAGCACAGGAGGCAGAGCCTCTGGGGCCAACGTCCTGACTTTC
NA TRBJ1-5 TRBV12-5 NA 15 CASGILGMGNQPQHF TGTGCTAGTGGTATCCTAGGGATGGGCAATCAGCCCCAGCATTTT
TRBD2 TRBJ2-7 TRBV20-1 many 12 CSASWWGGEQYF TGCAGTGCTAGTTGGTGGGGGGGGGAGCAGTACTTC
TRBD1 TRBJ2-7 TRBV20-1 few 14 CSATGTGGLNEQYF TGCAGTGCTACCGGGACAGGGGGCTTGAACGAGCAGTACTTC
NA TRBJ2-1 TRBV10-3 many 13 CAISERETDEQFF TGTGCCATCAGTGAGCGGGAGACCGATGAGCAGTTCTTC
NA TRBJ2-1 TRBV11-2 many 14 CASSLTPEGNEQFF TGTGCCAGCAGCTTGACTCCAGAGGGCAATGAGCAGTTCTTC